The next 17 T cell receptor beta chains were all read from a single sample in a study of blood T cells in healthy people across ages. PCR was performed a second time for 7 to 11 cycles using a sample-barcoded 5' primer and a J-beta primer mix. MiXCR, run by TCRdb on the 5' RACE reads, gives a single entry per CDR3 protein. The data hold hundreds of thousands of distinct CDR3 sequences, with about 26% observed a single time. This same sample was also taken into another study, of T cells of mothers and their children.

Sequenced sample: blood. The source is a boy aged 5-17 years in good health.

This clonotype was detected only a few times. The chain carries TRBV5-1 and TRBJ2-5, with no clear D. The tail of the sequence fits TRBJ2-7 better, so the J call may be wrong. There are 14 residues in the CDR3. Germline V CDR1 and CDR2: SGHRS, YFSETQ. The CDR3: CASSLDGELYEQYF. CDR3 DNA: TGCGCCAGCAGCCTGGACGGCGAACTCTACGAGCAGTACTTC.

This chain connects TRBV20-1 to TRBJ2-5, with TRBD2 as a possible D gene (5 bases). Per the germline V gene, CDR1 is DFQATT and CDR2 is SNEGSKA (reference sequence). Trimming cost V 8 bases and J 5 bases, with 15 bases left between them. This CDR3 spans 12 amino acids. The CDR3: CSSKRAGETQYF. In nucleotides, the CDR3 is TGCAGTAGCAAGAGGGCTGGGGAGACCCAGTACTTC.

This chain joins TRBV18 and TRBJ1-1; 8 nucleotides line up with TRBD1. The CDR3 consists of 15 residues. CDR1 is KGHSH, CDR2 LQKENI, per germline. J gave up 6 bases and V 3 bases, and 9 bases lay outside the gene matches. In DNA, the CDR3 is TGTGCCAGCTCACCTCCGGGACAGGCAATCGCTGAAGCTTTCTTT. Translation gives CASSPPGQAIAEAFF.

This clonotype has only a few counts. V usage is TRBV6-1 and J usage is TRBJ1-4, with TRBD1 identical over 8 bases. Germline V CDR1 and CDR2: MNHNS, SASEGT. The junction had 11 bases not matched to a gene; V was cut back by 0 bases and J by 5 bases. The CDR3 sequence is 18 residues long. CDR3 amino acids: CASSEARFNRGENEKLFF. The CDR3 DNA is TGTGCCAGCAGTGAAGCCAGATTCAACAGGGGGGAAAATGAAAAACTGTTTTTT.

The rearrangement links TRBV6-1 to TRBJ1-4; possibly TRBD1 for D (6 bases). This CDR3 comprises 16 residues. Trimming removed 4 bases at V and 1 base at J, with 13 bases between. Germline lookup yields CDR1 MNHNS and CDR2 SASEGT. CDR3 nucleotide sequence: TGTGCCAGCAGTGGCCACAGGGAAGGAACTAATGAAAAACTGTTTTTT. Protein sequence: CASSGHREGTNEKLFF.

The rearrangement uses TRBV9 and TRBJ2-3, with D perhaps TRBD2 (5 bases). The CDR3 consists of 15 residues. Germline V lookup: CDR1 SGDLS, CDR2 YYNGEE. V gave up 0 bases and J gave up 1 base, with 9 bases separating them. The CDR3 here is CASSVEGRRTDTQYF. The CDR3 nucleotides read TGTGCCAGCAGCGTAGAAGGGAGACGCACAGATACGCAGTATTTT.

The V and J genes are TRBV20-1 and TRBJ2-5; D is unclear. This CDR3 is 13 amino acids long. Per germline, CDR1 DFQATT and CDR2 SNEGSKA (reference sequence). Trimming shortened V by 0 bases and J by 4 bases, and 9 bases separated the two germline ends. The CDR3: CSARDVNGETQYF. The CDR3 nucleotides read TGCAGTGCTAGAGACGTAAACGGAGAGACCCAGTACTTC.

This clonotype has only a few counts. The DNA of the CDR3 is TGTGCCAGCAGTTACTCCGGAGAGAGTAACACCATATATTTT. It translates to CASSYSGESNTIYF. The chain carries TRBV6-5 and TRBJ1-3; D is unresolved. The germline gives CDR1 MNHEY, CDR2 SVGAGI. Trimming left V 0 bases short and J 7 bases short, with 10 bases between. This CDR3 is 14 amino acids long.

The chain recombines TRBV12-3 or TRBV12-4 with TRBJ2-7, with D maybe TRBD2 (5 bases). CDR3 length equals 13 residues. V lost 5 bases and J lost 3, with 11 bases in between. CDR3 DNA sequence: TGTGCCAGCAGTGCCCCGGGAATCTACGAGCAGTACTTC. The encoded protein is CASSAPGIYEQYF.

This sequence joins TRBV19 and TRBJ2-2; D unresolved. This CDR3 spans 14 amino acids. The V and J ends lost 5 bases and 5 bases respectively, with 12 bases between them. CDR1 is LNHDA, CDR2 SQIVND, per germline (reference sequence). This chain's CDR3 is CASSPGTQTGELFF. The CDR3, as DNA: TGTGCCAGTAGTCCGGGCACCCAGACCGGGGAGCTGTTTTTT.

This clonotype has only a few counts. The chain uses TRBV4-2 and TRBJ1-4; TRBD1 aligns across 8 bases. With 4 bases clipped from V and 8 bases from J, the junction kept 9 bases outside the gene matches. CDR3 length equals 15 residues. Germline V CDR1 and CDR2: LGHNA, YNFKEQ. In nucleotides, the CDR3 is TGTGCCAGCAGCCTCCTGGACAGGGAGGACGAAAAACTGTTTTTT. Its protein product is CASSLLDREDEKLFF.

The chain joins TRBV6-5 to TRBJ1-4, with a possible D match to TRBD1 (5 bases). The CDR3 is made up of 17 amino acids. V was shortened by 2 bases and J by 4 bases, with 17 bases between the two germline ends. Germline-derived CDR1 and CDR2 are MNHEY and SVGAGI. For the CDR3, the DNA is TGTGCCAGCAGTTACCGAATTAAAGCGGGGGGTAATGAAAAACTGTTTTTT. Encoded protein: CASSYRIKAGGNEKLFF.

V is TRBV6-6 and J is TRBJ1-5, with D hard to call. Germline CDR1 MNHNY, CDR2 SVGAGI (reference sequence). Trimming removed 4 bases from V and 0 bases from J, with 10 bases in between. The CDR3 covers 15 residues. CDR3 DNA sequence: TGTGCCAGCAGTTCCCCCTCAAATAGCAATCAGCCCCAGCATTTT. Translating gives CASSSPSNSNQPQHF.

This clonotype was recorded only once. A read error may be the cause here, since a much bigger clone is one base away. The chain carries TRBV5-1 and TRBJ2-1; possibly TRBD1 for D (5 bases). The J call may be wrong; the DNA end is better matched by TRBJ2-7. Germline V gene lookup returns CDR1 SGHRS and CDR2 YFSETQ. The length of the CDR3 is 12 residues. The DNA of the CDR3 is TGCGCCAACAGCTTCGACAGCTACGAGCAGTACTTC. Translation: CANSFDSYEQYF.

The chain employs TRBV5-1 and TRBJ1-2; D call uncertain. The V gene's germline CDR1 is SGHRS and CDR2 YFSETQ. V lost 5 bases, J lost 0 bases, and 11 bases lay in between. The CDR3 spans 14 residues. Here the CDR3 reads CASRTEGANYGYTF. The CDR3 DNA follows: TGCGCCAGCAGAACAGAGGGAGCTAACTATGGCTACACCTTC. Variable domain in full (rest from reference TRBV5-1 and TRBJ1-2): KAGVTQTPRYLIKTRGQQVTLSCSPISGHRSVSWYQQTPGQGLQFLFEYFSETQRNKGNFPGRFSGRQFSNSRSEMNVSTLELGDSALYLCASRTEGANYGYTFGSGTRLTVV.

The V call is TRBV30, the J call TRBJ2-7; 13 bases map to TRBD2. The germline V gene encodes CDR1 GTSNPN and CDR2 SVGIG (reference sequence). The V segment lost 0 bases and the J segment 7 bases; nucleotides outside the gene matches: 6. The CDR3 has 15 residues. The CDR3 DNA reads as TGTGCCTGGAGTGTCCAATGGACTAGCGGGGGAGAGCAGTACTTC. Translating gives CAWSVQWTSGGEQYF.

The chain has TRBV6-1 and TRBJ1-1; 7 bases agree with TRBD1. The CDR3 is 14 amino acids. Trimming at V came to 4 bases and at J to 7 bases, leaving 9 bases not matched to a gene. Per the germline V gene, CDR1 is MNHNS and CDR2 is SASEGT. This CDR3 reads CASSATGVSSEAFF. CDR3 coding DNA: TGTGCCAGCAGTGCCACAGGGGTTAGTAGTGAAGCTTTCTTT.